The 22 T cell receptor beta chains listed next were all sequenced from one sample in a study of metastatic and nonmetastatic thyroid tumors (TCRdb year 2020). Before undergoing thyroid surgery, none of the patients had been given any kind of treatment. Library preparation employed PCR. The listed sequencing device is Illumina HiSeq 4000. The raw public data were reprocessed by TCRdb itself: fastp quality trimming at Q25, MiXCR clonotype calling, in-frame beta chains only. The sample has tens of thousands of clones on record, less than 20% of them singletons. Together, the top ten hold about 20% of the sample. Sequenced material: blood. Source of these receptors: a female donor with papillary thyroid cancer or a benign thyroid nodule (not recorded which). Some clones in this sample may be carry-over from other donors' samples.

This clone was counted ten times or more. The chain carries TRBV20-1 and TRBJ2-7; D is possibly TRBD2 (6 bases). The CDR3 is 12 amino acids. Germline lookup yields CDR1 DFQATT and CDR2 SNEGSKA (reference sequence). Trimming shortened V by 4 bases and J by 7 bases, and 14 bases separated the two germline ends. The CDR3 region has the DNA TGCAGTGCTACGGGGGACTCCCCTGAGCAGTACTTC. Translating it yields CSATGDSPEQYF.

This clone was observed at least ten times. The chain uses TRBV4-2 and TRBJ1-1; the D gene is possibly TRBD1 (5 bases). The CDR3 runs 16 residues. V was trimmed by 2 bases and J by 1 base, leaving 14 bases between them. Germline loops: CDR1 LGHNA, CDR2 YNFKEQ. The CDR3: CASSQSAGGTNTEAFF. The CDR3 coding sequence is TGTGCCAGCAGCCAAAGTGCTGGGGGGACGAACACTGAAGCTTTCTTT.

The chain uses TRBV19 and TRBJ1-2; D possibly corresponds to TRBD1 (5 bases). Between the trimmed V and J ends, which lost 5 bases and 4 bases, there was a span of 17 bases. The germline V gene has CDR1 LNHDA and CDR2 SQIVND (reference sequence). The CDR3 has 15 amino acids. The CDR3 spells CASSDKARVTYGYTF. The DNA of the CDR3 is TGTGCCAGTAGTGACAAAGCCAGGGTTACCTATGGCTACACCTTC.

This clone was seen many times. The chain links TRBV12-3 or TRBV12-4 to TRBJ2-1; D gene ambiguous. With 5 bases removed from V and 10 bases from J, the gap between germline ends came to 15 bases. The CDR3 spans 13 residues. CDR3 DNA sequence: TGTGCCAGCAGTACCTTCGATCCAAAAGAGCAGTTCTTC. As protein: CASSTFDPKEQFF.

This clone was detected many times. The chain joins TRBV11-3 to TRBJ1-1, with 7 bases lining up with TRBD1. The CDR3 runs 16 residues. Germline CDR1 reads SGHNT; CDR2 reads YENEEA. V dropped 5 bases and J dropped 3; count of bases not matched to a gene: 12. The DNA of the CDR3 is TGTGCCAGCAGCCCAACAGCAGGGGGGTCGGACACTGAAGCTTTCTTT. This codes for CASSPTAGGSDTEAFF.

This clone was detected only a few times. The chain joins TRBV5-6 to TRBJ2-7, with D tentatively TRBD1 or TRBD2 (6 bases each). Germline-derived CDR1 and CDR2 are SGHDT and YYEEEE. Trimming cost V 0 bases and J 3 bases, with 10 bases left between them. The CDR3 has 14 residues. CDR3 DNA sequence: TGTGCCAGCAGCTTGGCGGGGGCCAGCTACGAGCAGTACTTC. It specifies CASSLAGASYEQYF.

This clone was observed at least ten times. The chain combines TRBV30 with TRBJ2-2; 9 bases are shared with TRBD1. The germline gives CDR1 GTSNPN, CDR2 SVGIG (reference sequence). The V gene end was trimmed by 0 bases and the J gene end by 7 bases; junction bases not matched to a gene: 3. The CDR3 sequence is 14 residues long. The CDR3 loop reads CAWSVTGGDGELFF. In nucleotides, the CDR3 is TGTGCCTGGAGTGTTACAGGGGGCGACGGGGAGCTGTTTTTT.

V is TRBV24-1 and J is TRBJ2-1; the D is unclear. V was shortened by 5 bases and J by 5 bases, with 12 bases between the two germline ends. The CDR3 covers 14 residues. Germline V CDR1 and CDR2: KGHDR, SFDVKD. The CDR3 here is CATSAVGQNNEQFF. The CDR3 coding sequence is TGTGCCACCAGTGCGGTAGGGCAGAACAATGAGCAGTTCTTC.

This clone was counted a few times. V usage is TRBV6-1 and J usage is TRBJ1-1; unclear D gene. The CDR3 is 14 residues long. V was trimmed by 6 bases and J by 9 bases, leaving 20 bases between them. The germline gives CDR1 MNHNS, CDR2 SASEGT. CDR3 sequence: CASRLADPAAQAFF. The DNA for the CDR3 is TGTGCCAGCAGGTTAGCCGACCCTGCAGCACAAGCTTTCTTT.

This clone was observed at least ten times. CDR3 nucleotide sequence: TGTGCCAGCAGTTCACTAGCGGGAGGGCCTCTGGAGACCCAGTACTTC. Its translation is CASSSLAGGPLETQYF. The rearrangement links TRBV27 to TRBJ2-5; 13 nucleotides line up with TRBD2. Germline values: CDR1 MNHEY, CDR2 SMNVEV (reference sequence). After removal of 4 bases from V and 5 bases from J, the junction contained 7 bases not matched to a gene. This CDR3 region has 16 residues.

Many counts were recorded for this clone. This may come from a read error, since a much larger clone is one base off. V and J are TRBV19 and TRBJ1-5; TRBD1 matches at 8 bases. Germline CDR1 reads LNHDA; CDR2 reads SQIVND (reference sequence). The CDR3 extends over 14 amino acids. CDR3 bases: TGTGCCAGTAACAGGGGGGGGCTCAATCAGCCCCAGCGTTTT. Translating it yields CASNRGGLNQPQRF.

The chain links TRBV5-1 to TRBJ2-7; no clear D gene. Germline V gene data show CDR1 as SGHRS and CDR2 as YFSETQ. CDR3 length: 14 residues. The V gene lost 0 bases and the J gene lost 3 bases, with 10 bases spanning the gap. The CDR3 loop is CASSLGSVDYEQYF. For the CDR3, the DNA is TGCGCCAGCAGCTTGGGTTCGGTCGACTACGAGCAGTACTTC.

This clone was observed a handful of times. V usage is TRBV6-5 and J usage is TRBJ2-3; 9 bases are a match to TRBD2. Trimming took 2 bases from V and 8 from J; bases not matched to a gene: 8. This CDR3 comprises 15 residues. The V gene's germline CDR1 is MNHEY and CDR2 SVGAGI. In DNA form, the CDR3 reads TGTGCCAGCAGTTACGGGGCGGGAGGGCGAGCTACGCAGTATTTT. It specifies CASSYGAGGRATQYF.

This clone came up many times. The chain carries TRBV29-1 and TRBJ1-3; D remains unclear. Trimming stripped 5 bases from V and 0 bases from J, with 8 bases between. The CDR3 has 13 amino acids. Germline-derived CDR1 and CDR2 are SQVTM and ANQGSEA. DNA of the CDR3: TGCAGCGTTCGAGCGCTCTCTGGAAACACCATATATTTT. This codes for CSVRALSGNTIYF.

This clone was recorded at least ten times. CDR3 residues: CASSPAQPGEGTQYF. CDR3 nucleotides: TGTGCCAGCTCACCGGCTCAGCCAGGCGAGGGGACCCAGTACTTC. The rearrangement links TRBV18 to TRBJ2-5; the D gene is possibly TRBD2 (5 bases). Germline V gene lookup returns CDR1 KGHSH and CDR2 LQKENI. The germline V and J ends were trimmed by 3 bases and 7 bases, with 18 bases remaining between them. The CDR3 covers 15 residues.

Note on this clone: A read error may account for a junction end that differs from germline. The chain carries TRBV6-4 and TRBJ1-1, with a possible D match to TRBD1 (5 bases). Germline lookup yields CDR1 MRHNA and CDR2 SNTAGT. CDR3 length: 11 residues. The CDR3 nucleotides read TGTGCCAGCCCCGGGGGTCTCGAAGATTTCTTT. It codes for CASPGGLEDFF.

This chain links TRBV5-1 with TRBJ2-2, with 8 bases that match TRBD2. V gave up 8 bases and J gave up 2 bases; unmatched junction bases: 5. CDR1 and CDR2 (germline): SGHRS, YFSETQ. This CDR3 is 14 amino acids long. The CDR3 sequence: CASLAGSNTGELFF. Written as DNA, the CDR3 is TGCGCCAGTCTAGCGGGCTCAAACACCGGGGAGCTGTTTTTT.

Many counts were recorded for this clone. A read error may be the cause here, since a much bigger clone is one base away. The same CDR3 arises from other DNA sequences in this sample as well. CDR3 DNA: TGTGCCAGCAGCGAACAGGGAACGAACACCGGGGAGCTGTTTTTT. It translates to CASSEQGTNTGELFF. The chain links TRBV25-1 to TRBJ2-2, with TRBD1 as a possible D gene (6 bases). Trimming took off 6 bases at V and 0 bases at J, with 11 bases between the two ends. This CDR3 region has 15 residues. The germline CDR1 and CDR2 sequences are MGHDK and SYGVNS.

CDR3 in amino acids: CASSLSGRGYYTGELFF. CDR3 nucleotide sequence: TGTGCCAGCAGCTTATCGGGTCGGGGGTATTACACCGGGGAGCTGTTTTTT. This chain uses TRBV11-1 with TRBJ2-2, with TRBD2 as a possible D gene (6 bases). In germline, CDR1 is SGHAT, CDR2 FQDESV (reference sequence). This CDR3 has 17 amino acids. The V end lost 2 bases, the J end lost 3 bases, and 16 bases lay between the germline ends.

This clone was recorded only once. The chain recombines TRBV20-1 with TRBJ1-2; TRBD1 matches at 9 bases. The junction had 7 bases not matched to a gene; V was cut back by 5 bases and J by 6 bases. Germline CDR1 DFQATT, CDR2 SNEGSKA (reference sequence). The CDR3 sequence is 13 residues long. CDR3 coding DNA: TGCAGTGCTCTGCCGGGACAGGGTAATGGCTACACCTTC. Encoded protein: CSALPGQGNGYTF.

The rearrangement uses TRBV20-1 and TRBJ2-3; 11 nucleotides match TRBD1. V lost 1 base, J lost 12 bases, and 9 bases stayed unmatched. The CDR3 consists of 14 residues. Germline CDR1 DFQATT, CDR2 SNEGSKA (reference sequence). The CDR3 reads CSARAVGQGDQQYF. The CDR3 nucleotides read TGCAGTGCTAGAGCCGTGGGACAGGGGGACCAACAGTATTTT.

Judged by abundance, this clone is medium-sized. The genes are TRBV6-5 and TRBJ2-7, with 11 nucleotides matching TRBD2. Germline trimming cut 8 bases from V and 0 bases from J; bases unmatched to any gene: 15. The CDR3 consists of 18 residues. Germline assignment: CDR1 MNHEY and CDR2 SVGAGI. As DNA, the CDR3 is TGTGCCAGCCCTCCGGGACTAGCGGATCACTCCCTCTCCTACGAGCAGTACTTC. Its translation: CASPPGLADHSLSYEQYF.